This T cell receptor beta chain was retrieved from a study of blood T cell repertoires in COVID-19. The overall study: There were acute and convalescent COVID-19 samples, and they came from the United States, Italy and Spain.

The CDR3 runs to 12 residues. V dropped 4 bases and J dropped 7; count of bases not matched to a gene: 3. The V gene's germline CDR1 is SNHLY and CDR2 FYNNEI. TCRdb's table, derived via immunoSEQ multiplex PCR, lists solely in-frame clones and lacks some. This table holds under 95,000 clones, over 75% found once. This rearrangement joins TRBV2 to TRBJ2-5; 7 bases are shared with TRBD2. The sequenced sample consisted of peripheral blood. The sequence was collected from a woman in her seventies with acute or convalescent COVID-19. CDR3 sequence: CASSGTSATQYF. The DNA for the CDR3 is TGTGCCAGCAGTGGCACTAGCGCGACCCAGTACTTC.